These 3 T cell receptor beta chains share one sample of origin, sequenced in a study of blood T cell repertoires in COVID-19. Sequencing used immunoSEQ multiplex PCR; TCRdb keeps in-frame clones, though not all of them. The sample consists of about 330,000 clones, approximately 87% of them appearing once. Sequencing was done on a sample of PBMCs or T cells enriched from blood (not recorded which). Every receptor here comes from a woman in her twenties or thirties who had recovered from COVID-19.

The chain employs TRBV7-9 and TRBJ2-7; 12 bases agree with TRBD2. After removal of 3 bases from V and 6 bases from J, the junction contained 6 bases not matched to a gene. Germline V gene sequence: CDR1 SEHNR, CDR2 FQNEAQ (reference sequence). This CDR3 contains 15 residues. CDR3 amino acids: CASSFPTSGGTEQYF. In DNA form, the CDR3 reads TGTGCCAGCAGCTTTCCCACTAGCGGGGGGACCGAGCAGTACTTC.

This CDR3 is CASGLGMGLRGEKLFF. DNA for the CDR3: TGTGCTAGTGGTTTGGGGATGGGCCTAAGGGGGGAAAAACTGTTTTTT. The chain recombines TRBV12-5 with TRBJ1-4, with D possibly being TRBD1 (6 bases). The CDR3 sequence is 16 residues long. Trimming shortened V by 1 base and J by 8 bases, and 17 bases separated the two germline ends. Germline values: CDR1 LGHNT, CDR2 FRNRAP.

This clone occurred once. This sequence joins TRBV6-5 and TRBJ1-1, with D possibly TRBD1 on 6 matching bases. The V and J ends lost 7 bases and 5 bases respectively, with 20 bases between them. The CDR3 extends over 15 amino acids. Germline-derived CDR1 and CDR2 are MNHEY and SVGAGI. CDR3 sequence reads: CASTPIGGRRTEAFF. CDR3 DNA: TGTGCCAGCACCCCCATCGGGGGGCGGCGGACTGAAGCTTTCTTT.